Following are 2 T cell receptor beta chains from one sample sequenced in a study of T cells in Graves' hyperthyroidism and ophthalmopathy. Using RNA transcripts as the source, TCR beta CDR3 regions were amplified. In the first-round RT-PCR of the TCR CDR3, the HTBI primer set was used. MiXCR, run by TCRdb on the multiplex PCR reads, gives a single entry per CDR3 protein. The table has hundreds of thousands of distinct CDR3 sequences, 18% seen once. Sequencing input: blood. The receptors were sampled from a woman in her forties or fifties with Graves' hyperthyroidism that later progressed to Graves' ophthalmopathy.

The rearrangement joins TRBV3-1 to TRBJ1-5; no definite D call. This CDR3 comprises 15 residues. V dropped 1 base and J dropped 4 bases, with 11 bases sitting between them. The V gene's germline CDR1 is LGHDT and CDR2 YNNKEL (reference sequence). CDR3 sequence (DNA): TGTGCCAGCAGCCAAGGTGGCAGGACGAATCAGCCCCAGCATTTT. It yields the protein CASSQGGRTNQPQHF.

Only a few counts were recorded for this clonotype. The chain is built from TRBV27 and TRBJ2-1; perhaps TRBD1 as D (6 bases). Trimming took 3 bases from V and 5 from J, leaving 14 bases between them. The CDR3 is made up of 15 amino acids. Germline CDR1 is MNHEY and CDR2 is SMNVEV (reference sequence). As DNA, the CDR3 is TGTGCCAGCAGTTTCTTTGGGCAGGGGAACAATGAGCAGTTCTTC. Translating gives CASSFFGQGNNEQFF.